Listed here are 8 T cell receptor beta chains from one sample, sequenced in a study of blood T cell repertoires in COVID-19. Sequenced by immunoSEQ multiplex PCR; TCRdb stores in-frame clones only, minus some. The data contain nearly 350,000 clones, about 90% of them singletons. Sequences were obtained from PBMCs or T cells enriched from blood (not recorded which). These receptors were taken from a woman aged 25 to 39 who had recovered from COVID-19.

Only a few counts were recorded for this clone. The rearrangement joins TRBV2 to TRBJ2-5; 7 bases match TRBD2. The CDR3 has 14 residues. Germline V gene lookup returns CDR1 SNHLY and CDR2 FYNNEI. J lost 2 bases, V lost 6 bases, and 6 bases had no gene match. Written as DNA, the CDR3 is TGTGCCAGCAGGCCTAGCGGACCTCAAGAGACCCAGTACTTC. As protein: CASRPSGPQETQYF.

This chain's CDR3 is CASSSDTGVNEKLFF. The CDR3 nucleotides read TGCGCCAGCAGCTCTGACACAGGGGTTAATGAAAAACTGTTTTTT. This chain links TRBV5-1 with TRBJ1-4; 7 bases fit TRBD1. CDR1 SGHRS and CDR2 YFSETQ come from the germline V gene. The CDR3 extends over 15 amino acids. V gave up 3 bases and J gave up 4 bases; unmatched junction bases: 6.

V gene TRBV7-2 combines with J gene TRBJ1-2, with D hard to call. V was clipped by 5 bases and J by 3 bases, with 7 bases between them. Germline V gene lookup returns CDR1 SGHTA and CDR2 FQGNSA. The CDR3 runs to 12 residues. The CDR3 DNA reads TGTGCCAGCAGCCAAACACACTATGGCTACACCTTC. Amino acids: CASSQTHYGYTF. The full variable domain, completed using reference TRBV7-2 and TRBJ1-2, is GAGVSQSPSNKVTEKGKDVELRCDPISGHTALYWYRQSLGQGLEFLIYFQGNSAPDKSGLPSDRFSAERTGGSVSTLTIQRTQQEDSAVYLCASSQTHYGYTFGSGTRLTVV.

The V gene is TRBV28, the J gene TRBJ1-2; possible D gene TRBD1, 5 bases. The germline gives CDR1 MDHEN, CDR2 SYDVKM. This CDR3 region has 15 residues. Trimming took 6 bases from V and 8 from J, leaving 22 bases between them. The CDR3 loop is CASSDLNNTRGGYTF. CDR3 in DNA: TGTGCCAGCAGCGACCTTAACAACACTCGGGGGGGCTACACCTTC.

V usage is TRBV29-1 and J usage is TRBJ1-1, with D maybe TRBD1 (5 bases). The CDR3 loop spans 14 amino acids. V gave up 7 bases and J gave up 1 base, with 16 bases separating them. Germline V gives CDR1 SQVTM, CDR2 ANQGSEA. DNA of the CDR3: TGCAGCGGCAACTCGGGACTTCAGAACACTGAAGCTTTCTTT. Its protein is CSGNSGLQNTEAFF.

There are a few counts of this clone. CDR3 residues: CAISGGQKNTEAFF. The DNA for the CDR3 is TGTGCCATCAGTGGGGGCCAGAAAAACACTGAAGCTTTCTTT. The chain uses TRBV10-3 and TRBJ1-1, with a weak D call TRBD1 (5 bases). The CDR3 loop spans 14 amino acids. CDR1 is ENHRY and CDR2 is SYGVKD in the germline V gene. Between the trimmed V and J ends, which lost 4 bases and 2 bases, there was a span of 11 bases.

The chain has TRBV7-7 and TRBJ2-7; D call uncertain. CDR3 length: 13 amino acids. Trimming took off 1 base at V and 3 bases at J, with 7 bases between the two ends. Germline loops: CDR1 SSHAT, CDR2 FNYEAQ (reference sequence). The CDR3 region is CASSLDADYEQYF. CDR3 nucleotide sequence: TGTGCCAGCAGCTTAGATGCGGACTACGAGCAGTACTTC.

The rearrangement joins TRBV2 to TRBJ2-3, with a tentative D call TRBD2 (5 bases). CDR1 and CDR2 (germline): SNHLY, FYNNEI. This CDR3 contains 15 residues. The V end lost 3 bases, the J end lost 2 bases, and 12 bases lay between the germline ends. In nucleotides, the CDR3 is TGTGCCAGCAGTGAGGAGGTGTGGGTCACAGATACGCAGTATTTT. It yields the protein CASSEEVWVTDTQYF.